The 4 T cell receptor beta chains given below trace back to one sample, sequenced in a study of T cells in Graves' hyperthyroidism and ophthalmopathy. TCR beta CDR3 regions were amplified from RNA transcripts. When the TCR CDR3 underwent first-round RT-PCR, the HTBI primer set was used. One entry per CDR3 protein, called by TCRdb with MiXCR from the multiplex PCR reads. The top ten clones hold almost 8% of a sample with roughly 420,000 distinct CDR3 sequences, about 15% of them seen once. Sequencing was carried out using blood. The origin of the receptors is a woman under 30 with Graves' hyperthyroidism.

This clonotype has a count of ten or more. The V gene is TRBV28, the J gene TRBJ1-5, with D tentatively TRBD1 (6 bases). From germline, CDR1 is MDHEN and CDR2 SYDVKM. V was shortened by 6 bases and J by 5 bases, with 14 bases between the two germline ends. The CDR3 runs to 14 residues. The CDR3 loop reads CASRTGTIDQPQHF. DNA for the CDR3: TGTGCCAGCAGGACCGGGACAATCGATCAGCCCCAGCATTTT.

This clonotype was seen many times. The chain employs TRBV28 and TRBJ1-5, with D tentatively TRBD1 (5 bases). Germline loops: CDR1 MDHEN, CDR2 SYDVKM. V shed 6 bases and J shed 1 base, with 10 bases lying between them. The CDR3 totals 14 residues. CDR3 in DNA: TGTGCCAGCAGCCGGGACGGGAGCAATCAGCCCCAGCATTTT. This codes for CASSRDGSNQPQHF.

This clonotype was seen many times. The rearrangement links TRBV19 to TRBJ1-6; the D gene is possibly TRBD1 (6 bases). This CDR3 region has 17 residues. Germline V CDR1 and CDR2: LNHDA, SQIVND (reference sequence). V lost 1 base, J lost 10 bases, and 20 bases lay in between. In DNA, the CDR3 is TGTGCCAGTAGTATAGCCCGGGGGCAGGCGCTTGGCTCACCCCTCCACTTT. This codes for CASSIARGQALGSPLHF.

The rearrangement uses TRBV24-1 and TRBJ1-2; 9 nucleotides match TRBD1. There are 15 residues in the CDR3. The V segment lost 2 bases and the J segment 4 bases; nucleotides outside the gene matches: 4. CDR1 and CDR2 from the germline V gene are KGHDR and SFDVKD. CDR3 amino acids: CATSDSQGARYGYTF. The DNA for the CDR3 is TGTGCCACCAGTGATTCACAGGGGGCTCGCTATGGCTACACCTTC.